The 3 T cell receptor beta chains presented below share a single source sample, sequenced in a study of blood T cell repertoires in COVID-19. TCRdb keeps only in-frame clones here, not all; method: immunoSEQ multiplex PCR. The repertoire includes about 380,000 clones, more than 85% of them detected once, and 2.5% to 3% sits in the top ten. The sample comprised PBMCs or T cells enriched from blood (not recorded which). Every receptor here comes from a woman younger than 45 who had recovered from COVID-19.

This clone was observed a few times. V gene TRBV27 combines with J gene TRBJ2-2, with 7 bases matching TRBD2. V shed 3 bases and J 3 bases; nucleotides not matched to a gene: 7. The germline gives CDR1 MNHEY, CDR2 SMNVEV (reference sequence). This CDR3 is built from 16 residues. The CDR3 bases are TGTGCCAGCAGTTTCGTGGGGCTAGCGGACACCGGGGAGCTGTTTTTT. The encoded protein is CASSFVGLADTGELFF.

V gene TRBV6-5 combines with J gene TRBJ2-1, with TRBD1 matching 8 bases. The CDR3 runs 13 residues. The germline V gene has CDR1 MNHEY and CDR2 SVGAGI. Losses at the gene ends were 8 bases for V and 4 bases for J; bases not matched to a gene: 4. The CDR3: CASWDRNYNEQFF. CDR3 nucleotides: TGTGCCAGCTGGGACAGGAATTACAATGAGCAGTTCTTC.

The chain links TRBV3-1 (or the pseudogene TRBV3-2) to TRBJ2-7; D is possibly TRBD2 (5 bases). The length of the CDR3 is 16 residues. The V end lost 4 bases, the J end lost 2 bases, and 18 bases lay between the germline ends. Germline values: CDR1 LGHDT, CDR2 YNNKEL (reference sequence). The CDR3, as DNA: TGTGCCAGCAGCCGTGACCTACTAGGATCGACCTACGAGCAGTACTTC. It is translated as CASSRDLLGSTYEQYF.